These 3 T cell receptor beta chains originate from one sample sequenced in a study of regulatory T cells in long-lasting Graves disease. Specified time point: newly diagnosed GD, antithyroid drugs for less than 3 months. Extracted RNA from PBMCs served as the source of the TCR library. Through Arm-PCR of CDR3 regions and iRepertoire HTBI primers, TCR beta libraries were built. TCRdb re-called the multiplex PCR reads with MiXCR, one entry per CDR3 protein. The sample records 400,000 to 500,000 distinct CDR3 sequences, about a sixth being singletons. The sample was also linked to a second study, of T cells in Graves' hyperthyroidism and ophthalmopathy.

The source was peripheral blood mononuclear cells (PBMCs), collected at new diagnosis, from a patient treated with antithyroid drugs. The receptors originated from a young woman with Graves disease.

Many counts were recorded for this clonotype. The chain joins TRBV7-9 to TRBJ2-7, with TRBD2 matching over 7 bases. V lost 1 base, J lost 5 bases, and 8 bases stayed unmatched. Germline V gives CDR1 SEHNR, CDR2 FQNEAQ (reference sequence). This CDR3 has 15 amino acids. This CDR3 reads CASSLVGGGQDEQYF. The CDR3 coding sequence is TGTGCCAGCAGCTTAGTGGGGGGGGGTCAAGACGAGCAGTACTTC.

This clonotype occurred many times. The rearrangement joins TRBV7-9 to TRBJ2-3; 8 nucleotides align to TRBD2. The CDR3 runs 16 residues. V shed 5 bases, J shed 4 bases, and the junction held 11 bases outside the gene matches. Germline values: CDR1 SEHNR, CDR2 FQNEAQ (reference sequence). The CDR3: CASSPRAGEAADTQYF. DNA of the CDR3: TGTGCCAGCAGCCCGCGAGCGGGAGAGGCGGCAGATACGCAGTATTTT. Drawing the rest from reference TRBV7-9 and TRBJ2-3, the complete variable domain is DTGVSQNPRHKITKRGQNVTFRCDPISEHNRLYWYRQTLGQGPEFLTYFQNEAQLEKSRLLSDRFSAERPKGSFSTLEIQRTEQGDSAMYLCASSPRAGEAADTQYFGPGTRLTVL.

This clonotype was detected only a few times. The chain combines TRBV30 with TRBJ1-5; tentatively, D is TRBD1 (6 bases). CDR3 size: 14 residues. Trimming left V 2 bases short and J 3 bases short, with 11 bases between. CDR1 is GTSNPN and CDR2 is SVGIG in the germline V gene (reference sequence). CDR3 residues: CAWSSRGNNQPQHF. The CDR3 coding sequence is TGTGCCTGGAGTTCCAGGGGAAACAATCAGCCCCAGCATTTT.